The clone carrying this T cell receptor beta chain was seen only a few times. V lost 0 bases to trimming and J lost 11 bases, with 7 bases between them. Germline CDR1 LGHDT, CDR2 YNNKEL (reference sequence). The CDR3 loop spans 11 amino acids. TCRdb redid the calling of the RT-PCR reads with MiXCR, one entry per CDR3 protein. This sample yields about 680,000 distinct CDR3 sequences, of which 14% are seen a single time; roughly 3.9% belongs to the top ten. The origin of this receptor is a female donor in good health, serving as a healthy control. The specimen was memory CD4+ T cells from blood. The chain is built from TRBV3-1 and TRBJ1-1; D is uncertain. The CDR3 region is CASSQDSRAFF. The CDR3 nucleotides are TGTGCCAGCAGCCAAGATTCTCGGGCTTTCTTT.